Following are 10 T cell receptor beta chains from one sample sequenced in a study of TIL therapy for anti-PD-1-resistant metastatic lung cancer. The immunoSEQ assay was v3. The table came from immunoSEQ multiplex PCR; TCRdb's copy has only in-frame clones and leaves some out. The sample carries just under 60,000 clones, roughly 66% recorded once. Time point specified: pre-treatment sample, taken before nivolumab and TIL therapy. Sequencing was performed on blood, taken at baseline. These TCRs come from a person aged 25 to 79 with non-small cell lung cancer.

The rearrangement uses TRBV5-1 and TRBJ2-7, with D unclear. This CDR3 is 16 amino acids long. Trimming cost V 2 bases and J 3 bases, with 18 bases left between them. Per germline, CDR1 SGHRS and CDR2 YFSETQ. The CDR3 DNA reads TGCGCCAGCAGCTTCTTACCTTTGTCCCCGAACTACGAGCAGTACTTC. Protein sequence: CASSFLPLSPNYEQYF.

The gene calls are TRBV28 and TRBJ2-1; no reliable D call. This CDR3 has 14 amino acids. Germline CDR1 MDHEN, CDR2 SYDVKM. Trimming left V 2 bases short and J 3 bases short, with 8 bases between. CDR3 in DNA: TGTGCCAGCAGTTTACCAGGCTACTACAATGAGCAGTTCTTC. As protein: CASSLPGYYNEQFF.

The chain combines TRBV6-6 with TRBJ1-1; no clear D. V lost 5 bases and J lost 3, with 10 bases in between. The CDR3 contains 13 residues. CDR1 and CDR2 from the germline V gene are MNHNY and SVGAGI (reference sequence). The CDR3 is CASSRGTYTEAFF. Here the CDR3 DNA reads TGTGCCAGCAGTAGAGGAACATACACTGAAGCTTTCTTT.

J is TRBJ1-6 and V is TRBV5-1; a possible D gene is TRBD1 (5 bases). There are 15 residues in the CDR3. V lost 8 bases, J lost 6 bases, and 18 bases lay in between. From germline, CDR1 is SGHRS and CDR2 YFSETQ. The CDR3 sequence: CASRKGFLSNSPLHF. Here the CDR3 DNA reads TGCGCCAGTAGGAAGGGGTTCCTTTCTAATTCACCCCTCCACTTT. The whole variable domain, filled in from reference TRBV5-1 and TRBJ1-6, reads KAGVTQTPRYLIKTRGQQVTLSCSPISGHRSVSWYQQTPGQGLQFLFEYFSETQRNKGNFPGRFSGRQFSNSRSEMNVSTLELGDSALYLCASRKGFLSNSPLHFGNGTRLTVT.

This clone occurred a few times. The V gene is TRBV6-1, the J gene TRBJ1-5; D is unresolved. This CDR3 has 16 amino acids. The ends were cut back, 2 bases at V and 6 bases at J, with 17 bases in the middle. The germline gives CDR1 MNHNS, CDR2 SASEGT. CDR3 residues: CASSELEGQSGQPQHF. The CDR3 DNA is TGTGCCAGCAGTGAACTGGAAGGGCAGTCGGGTCAGCCCCAGCATTTT.

The genes are TRBV25-1 and TRBJ1-2, with D possibly matching TRBD1 (5 bases). This CDR3 region has 13 residues. V lost 3 bases and J 14 bases, leaving 19 bases between the germline ends. Germline lookup yields CDR1 MGHDK and CDR2 SYGVNS. CDR3 DNA: TGTGCCAGCAGTGAGGCAGGGTTTCCATCAAGAACCTTC. It encodes CASSEAGFPSRTF.

J is TRBJ2-2 and V is TRBV7-6; TRBD2 is a possible D gene (5 bases). This CDR3 is 15 amino acids long. V was trimmed by 0 bases and J by 7 bases, leaving 12 bases between them. Germline values: CDR1 SGHVS, CDR2 FNYEAQ. The CDR3 region has the DNA TGTGCCAGCAGCTTAGCTGGGGAGTTGGGCGGGGAGCTGTTTTTT. Translated: CASSLAGELGGELFF.

V is TRBV5-1 and J is TRBJ2-1; TRBD2 might be the D (7 bases). From germline, CDR1 is SGHRS and CDR2 YFSETQ. The CDR3 contains 14 residues. Trimming pared 7 bases from V and 8 bases from J, leaving 19 bases between. This CDR3 reads CASREQGGGDEQFF. The CDR3 DNA follows: TGCGCCAGCCGTGAGCAAGGGGGGGGCGATGAGCAGTTCTTC.

The DNA of the CDR3 is TGTGCCAGTAGTGCGACAGGGATTACCTATGGCTACACCTTC. It encodes CASSATGITYGYTF. The J gene is TRBJ1-2, the V gene TRBV19; 7 bases line up with TRBD1. The CDR3 covers 14 residues. The junction had 7 bases not matched to a gene; V was cut back by 5 bases and J by 4 bases. Germline loops: CDR1 LNHDA, CDR2 SQIVND (reference sequence).

The chain has TRBV5-4 and TRBJ2-3; 8 bases agree with TRBD2. Germline V CDR1 and CDR2: SGHNT, YYREEE (reference sequence). V lost 4 bases, J lost 3 bases, and 10 bases stayed unmatched. The CDR3 has 16 amino acids. In DNA, the CDR3 is TGTGCCAGCAGCCGACATAGCGGGATTGGTACAGATACGCAGTATTTT. Encoded protein: CASSRHSGIGTDTQYF.